This TCR beta chain is drawn from a study of blood T cell repertoires in COVID-19. Study information: Researchers got acute and convalescent COVID-19 samples from the United States, Italy and Spain. T cells, B-cell-depleted T cells, or PBMCs provided the cDNA or gDNA that served as material.

Losses at the gene ends were 4 bases for V and 8 bases for J; bases not matched to a gene: 7. The CDR3 runs 14 residues. Germline lookup yields CDR1 LGHDT and CDR2 YNNKEL (reference sequence). In the study's own analysis: Reference gene primer amplification gave estimated nucleated cell counts. Here immunoSEQ multiplex PCR was the method, and the copy in TCRdb shows in-frame clones only, minus some. That table gives V, J and clone size, and the DNA gave D and trimming. Counted here are roughly 95,000 clones, around 81% occurring once; the ten biggest clones make up 4.1%. This chain links TRBV3-1 (or the pseudogene TRBV3-2) with TRBJ2-4, with 8 bases matching TRBD2. The source is a man aged 55 to 70 with acute or convalescent COVID-19. Sequencing was done on a sample of peripheral blood. CDR3 coding DNA: TGTGCCAGCAGCCTACCGGGGGGGCGGGACATTCAGTACTTC. Translation gives CASSLPGGRDIQYF.